A single count supports the clone carrying this TCR beta chain. Produced via immunoSEQ multiplex PCR; TCRdb's table is partial and in-frame only. The sample shows 270,000 or so clones, more than 75% of them seen only once. This entry belongs to a study of blood T cell repertoires in COVID-19. V gave up 5 bases and J gave up 3 bases, with 16 bases separating them. CDR3 length: 15 residues. In germline, CDR1 is SGHRS, CDR2 YFSETQ. The rearrangement links TRBV5-1 to TRBJ2-3, with D perhaps TRBD2 (6 bases). The specimen sequenced was PBMCs or T cells enriched from blood (not recorded which). The receptor was isolated from a woman aged 45 to 65 who had been exposed to COVID-19. CDR3 sequence: CASSADYHPTDTQYF. Written as DNA, the CDR3 is TGCGCCAGCAGTGCGGACTATCATCCTACAGATACGCAGTATTTT. Using reference TRBV5-1 and TRBJ2-3 for the parts outside the CDR3, the full variable domain is KAGVTQTPRYLIKTRGQQVTLSCSPISGHRSVSWYQQTPGQGLQFLFEYFSETQRNKGNFPGRFSGRQFSNSRSEMNVSTLELGDSALYLCASSADYHPTDTQYFGPGTRLTVL.